This TCR beta chain was identified during a study of cytotoxic CD8 clonotypes in ibrutinib-treated CLL. Germline V CDR1 and CDR2: SGHRS, YFSETQ. The CDR3 is 15 amino acids. The V gene end was trimmed by 0 bases and the J gene end by 4 bases; junction bases not matched to a gene: 6. The repertoire was sequenced with immunoSEQ multiplex PCR; TCRdb's copy has only in-frame clones and lacks some. The table records tens of thousands of clones, around 70% of them present only once. This TCR came from a human donor with chronic lymphocytic leukemia. The sample here was PBMCs, taken after 12 months of ibrutinib treatment. The chain joins TRBV5-1 to TRBJ2-5; 7 bases agree with TRBD1. The CDR3 sequence: CASSLDPGQLETQYF. The CDR3 coding sequence is TGCGCCAGCAGCTTGGACCCGGGACAGTTAGAGACCCAGTACTTC.